These T cell receptor beta chains were read from a single sample in a study of T cells after yellow fever vaccination. TCRdb independently ran MiXCR on the 5' RACE reads; one entry per CDR3 protein. The table includes 95,000 to 150,000 distinct CDR3 sequences, more than 6.5% detected once. The sequencing here drew on CD4+ T cells sorted from PBMCs, taken roughly 10 days after the first yellow fever vaccination. The source is a man between 18 and 29 years old who received the YFV17D yellow fever vaccine. The CDR3 runs from the conserved cysteine through the conserved F or W. A D gene is named only where the DNA matches it firmly. Not every row has a clone size; where given, it reads once, few, many or a size class.

CDR3 length: 14
V gene: TRBV9
J gene: TRBJ1-6
D gene: TRBD1
clone size: many
CDR3 protein: CASSVGTGRSPLHF
CDR3 DNA: TGTGCCAGCAGCGTAGGGACAGGGCGATCACCCCTCCACTTT

CDR3 length: 15
V gene: TRBV11-2
J gene: TRBJ2-5
D gene: TRBD1
clone size: NA
CDR3 protein: CASSQPGQGGETQYF
CDR3 DNA: TGTGCCAGCAGCCAACCGGGACAGGGAGGGGAGACCCAGTACTTC

CDR3 length: 15
V gene: TRBV25-1
J gene: TRBJ2-1
D gene: NA
clone size: many
CDR3 protein: CARHRQSTSYNEQFF
CDR3 DNA: TGTGCCAGACACCGACAGTCAACGTCCTACAATGAGCAGTTCTTC

CDR3 length: 13
V gene: TRBV5-1
J gene: TRBJ1-4
D gene: NA
clone size: many
CDR3 protein: CASSLGTNEKLFF
CDR3 DNA: TGCGCCAGCAGCTTGGGGACTAATGAAAAACTGTTTTTT

CDR3 length: 13
V gene: TRBV29-1
J gene: TRBJ2-1
D gene: NA
clone size: many
CDR3 protein: CSVEQSRGNEQFF
CDR3 DNA: TGCAGCGTTGAACAGTCTAGGGGCAATGAGCAGTTCTTC

CDR3 length: 16
V gene: TRBV11-2
J gene: TRBJ2-1
D gene: NA
clone size: many
CDR3 protein: CASSHRRVRRSNEQFF
CDR3 DNA: TGTGCCAGCAGCCACAGACGTGTCAGGAGGTCTAATGAGCAGTTCTTC

CDR3 length: 11
V gene: TRBV20-1
J gene: TRBJ2-5
D gene: TRBD1
clone size: many
CDR3 protein: CSEGGPETQYF
CDR3 DNA: TGCAGCGAAGGGGGCCCAGAGACCCAGTACTTC

CDR3 length: 11
V gene: TRBV6-6
J gene: TRBJ1-2
D gene: NA
clone size: many
CDR3 protein: CASSKGDGYTF
CDR3 DNA: TGTGCCAGCAGCAAAGGGGACGGCTACACCTTC

CDR3 length: 14
V gene: TRBV9
J gene: TRBJ1-1
D gene: NA
clone size: many
CDR3 protein: CASSRSTMNTEAFF
CDR3 DNA: TGTGCCAGCAGCCGCAGTACCATGAACACTGAAGCTTTCTTT

CDR3 length: 13
V gene: TRBV20-1
J gene: TRBJ1-6
D gene: NA
clone size: many
CDR3 protein: CSAAVTPRSPLHF
CDR3 DNA: TGCAGTGCTGCCGTAACCCCCAGGTCACCCCTCCACTTT

CDR3 length: 18
V gene: TRBV4-1
J gene: TRBJ1-5
D gene: TRBD1
clone size: many
CDR3 protein: CASSRGQGTLGVNQPQHF
CDR3 DNA: TGCGCCAGCAGCCGGGGACAGGGGACCCTAGGGGTGAATCAGCCCCAGCATTTT

CDR3 length: 16
V gene: TRBV9
J gene: TRBJ1-2
D gene: NA
clone size: many
CDR3 protein: CASSAHGTPFGYGYTF
CDR3 DNA: TGTGCCAGCAGCGCCCACGGGACACCTTTTGGGTATGGCTACACCTTC

CDR3 length: 15
V gene: TRBV7-2
J gene: TRBJ2-1
D gene: NA
clone size: many
CDR3 protein: CASSSQRGTGNEQFF
CDR3 DNA: TGTGCCAGCAGTTCCCAGAGGGGTACGGGCAATGAGCAGTTCTTC

CDR3 length: 13
V gene: TRBV11-2
J gene: TRBJ2-5
D gene: TRBD1
clone size: many
CDR3 protein: CASSSYRGSTQYF
CDR3 DNA: TGTGCCAGCAGCTCTTACAGGGGGTCGACCCAGTACTTC

CDR3 length: 14
V gene: TRBV2
J gene: TRBJ1-1
D gene: TRBD1
clone size: many
CDR3 protein: CASGAGTGRDRAFF
CDR3 DNA: TGTGCCAGCGGAGCCGGGACAGGGCGGGATAGGGCTTTCTTT

CDR3 length: 15
V gene: TRBV12-3/TRBV12-4
J gene: TRBJ1-5
D gene: NA
clone size: many
CDR3 protein: CAITGGGNSNQPQHF
CDR3 DNA: TGTGCCATCACCGGGGGGGGGAATAGCAATCAGCCCCAGCATTTT

CDR3 length: 14
V gene: TRBV5-1
J gene: TRBJ2-2
D gene: NA
clone size: many
CDR3 protein: CASSGNLNTGELFF
CDR3 DNA: TGCGCCAGCAGCGGAAATTTGAACACCGGGGAGCTGTTTTTT

CDR3 length: 15
V gene: TRBV20-1
J gene: TRBJ1-6
D gene: NA
clone size: many
CDR3 protein: CSARDPGRVNSPLHF
CDR3 DNA: TGCAGTGCTAGAGATCCGGGACGGGTTAATTCACCCCTCCACTTT

CDR3 length: 14
V gene: TRBV29-1
J gene: TRBJ2-1
D gene: NA
clone size: few
CDR3 protein: CSARTAGWGNEQFF
CDR3 DNA: TGCAGCGCCCGAACGGCAGGGTGGGGGAATGAGCAGTTCTTC

CDR3 length: 15
V gene: TRBV5-1
J gene: TRBJ2-1
D gene: NA
clone size: many
CDR3 protein: CASSSQGSSYNEQFF
CDR3 DNA: TGCGCCAGCAGCTCCCAGGGGAGCTCCTACAATGAGCAGTTCTTC

CDR3 length: 15
V gene: TRBV5-6
J gene: TRBJ1-3
D gene: NA
clone size: few
CDR3 protein: CASSFLQGSGNTIYF
CDR3 DNA: TGTGCCAGCAGCTTCCTCCAGGGTTCCGGAAACACCATATATTTT

CDR3 length: 16
V gene: TRBV7-6
J gene: TRBJ2-3
D gene: NA
clone size: many
CDR3 protein: CASSFGGAGRTDTQYF
CDR3 DNA: TGTGCCAGCAGCTTTGGGGGAGCGGGCCGCACAGATACGCAGTATTTT

CDR3 length: 15
V gene: TRBV11-2
J gene: TRBJ1-2
D gene: TRBD1
clone size: many
CDR3 protein: CASSSIRTGNYGYTF
CDR3 DNA: TGTGCCAGCAGCTCGATCCGGACAGGGAACTATGGCTACACCTTC

CDR3 length: 18
V gene: TRBV5-1
J gene: TRBJ2-4
D gene: TRBD2
clone size: many
CDR3 protein: CASRPGLAGDLAKNIQYF
CDR3 DNA: TGCGCCAGCAGACCTGGACTAGCGGGGGACTTAGCCAAAAACATTCAGTACTTC

CDR3 length: 16
V gene: TRBV5-1
J gene: TRBJ1-2
D gene: NA
clone size: many
CDR3 protein: CASSLTPAEGYYGYTF
CDR3 DNA: TGCGCCAGCAGCTTGACGCCTGCCGAGGGGTACTATGGCTACACCTTC

CDR3 length: 15
V gene: TRBV5-1
J gene: TRBJ2-3
D gene: TRBD1
clone size: many
CDR3 protein: CASSGTGYSTDTQYF
CDR3 DNA: TGCGCCAGCAGCGGGACAGGGTACAGCACAGATACGCAGTATTTT

CDR3 length: 15
V gene: TRBV6-5
J gene: TRBJ2-1
D gene: TRBD2
clone size: many
CDR3 protein: CASSYGTSGGNEQFF
CDR3 DNA: TGTGCCAGCAGTTACGGGACTAGCGGGGGTAATGAGCAGTTCTTC

CDR3 length: 16
V gene: TRBV5-1
J gene: TRBJ2-3
D gene: TRBD2
clone size: many
CDR3 protein: CASSLDLAGAPSTQYF
CDR3 DNA: TGCGCCAGCAGCTTGGACCTAGCGGGGGCTCCTAGTACGCAGTATTTT

CDR3 length: 18
V gene: TRBV5-1
J gene: TRBJ2-2
D gene: NA
clone size: many
CDR3 protein: CASSSDPAVSKTTGELFF
CDR3 DNA: TGCGCCAGCAGCTCGGATCCCGCAGTGTCGAAGACGACCGGGGAGCTGTTTTTT

CDR3 length: 14
V gene: TRBV12-3/TRBV12-4
J gene: TRBJ1-6
D gene: NA
clone size: many
CDR3 protein: CASSFQGPNSPLHF
CDR3 DNA: TGTGCCAGCAGTTTTCAGGGGCCCAATTCACCCCTCCACTTT

CDR3 length: 12
V gene: TRBV5-5
J gene: TRBJ2-7
D gene: NA
clone size: many
CDR3 protein: CASSFSTYEQYF
CDR3 DNA: TGTGCCAGCAGCTTCTCCACCTACGAGCAGTACTTC

CDR3 length: 14
V gene: TRBV12-3/TRBV12-4
J gene: TRBJ1-5
D gene: TRBD1
clone size: many
CDR3 protein: CASSPTGGARPQHF
CDR3 DNA: TGTGCCAGCAGCCCCACAGGGGGGGCGCGGCCCCAGCATTTT

CDR3 length: 15
V gene: TRBV5-1
J gene: TRBJ2-1
D gene: TRBD1
clone size: many
CDR3 protein: CASSLWTGGGNEQFF
CDR3 DNA: TGCGCCAGCAGCTTGTGGACAGGGGGAGGCAATGAGCAGTTCTTC

CDR3 length: 11
V gene: TRBV7-9
J gene: TRBJ1-6
D gene: NA
clone size: many
CDR3 protein: CASSLGSPLHF
CDR3 DNA: TGTGCCAGCAGCTTAGGTTCACCCCTCCACTTT

CDR3 length: 14
V gene: TRBV28
J gene: TRBJ1-2
D gene: TRBD1
clone size: many
CDR3 protein: CASNIGTEQHGYTF
CDR3 DNA: TGTGCCAGCAACATCGGGACAGAACAACATGGCTACACCTTC

CDR3 length: 12
V gene: TRBV9
J gene: TRBJ1-2
D gene: NA
clone size: NA
CDR3 protein: CASSATVSGYTF
CDR3 DNA: TGTGCCAGCAGCGCAACGGTGTCCGGCTACACCTTC

CDR3 length: 14
V gene: TRBV12-3/TRBV12-4
J gene: TRBJ1-4
D gene: NA
clone size: NA
CDR3 protein: CASSFQTENEKLFF
CDR3 DNA: TGTGCCAGCAGTTTTCAGACAGAAAATGAAAAACTGTTTTTT

CDR3 length: 15
V gene: TRBV5-4
J gene: TRBJ1-1
D gene: TRBD1
clone size: NA
CDR3 protein: CASSGSQGANTEAFF
CDR3 DNA: TGTGCCAGCAGCGGGTCACAGGGGGCGAACACTGAAGCTTTCTTT

CDR3 length: 13
V gene: TRBV5-1
J gene: TRBJ2-3
D gene: NA
clone size: many
CDR3 protein: CASVSPFTDTQYF
CDR3 DNA: TGCGCCAGCGTTAGCCCGTTCACAGATACGCAGTATTTT

CDR3 length: 16
V gene: TRBV6-1
J gene: TRBJ1-5
D gene: NA
clone size: many
CDR3 protein: CASSASWINSNQPQHF
CDR3 DNA: TGTGCCAGCAGTGCGTCGTGGATTAACAGCAATCAGCCCCAGCATTTT

CDR3 length: 18
V gene: TRBV5-1
J gene: TRBJ1-1
D gene: NA
clone size: NA
CDR3 protein: CASSLGPSREGGNTEAFF
CDR3 DNA: TGCGCCAGCAGCTTGGGGCCCTCGCGCGAGGGTGGGAACACTGAAGCTTTCTTT

CDR3 length: 14
V gene: TRBV12-3/TRBV12-4
J gene: TRBJ2-7
D gene: TRBD1
clone size: many
CDR3 protein: CASSPTGTGGSGYF
CDR3 DNA: TGTGCCAGCAGCCCGACCGGGACAGGGGGCTCCGGGTACTTC

CDR3 length: 16
V gene: TRBV7-9
J gene: TRBJ1-3
D gene: NA
clone size: many
CDR3 protein: CASSSPRENPPNTIYF
CDR3 DNA: TGTGCCAGCAGCTCCCCGAGGGAAAATCCACCAAACACCATATATTTT

CDR3 length: 17
V gene: TRBV6-9
J gene: TRBJ1-4
D gene: NA
clone size: many
CDR3 protein: CASSYRGGLATNEKLFF
CDR3 DNA: TGTGCCAGCAGTTATCGGGGAGGCCTTGCAACTAATGAAAAACTGTTTTTT

CDR3 length: 16
V gene: TRBV11-2
J gene: TRBJ2-3
D gene: TRBD2
clone size: many
CDR3 protein: CASRPIAGGIGDTQYF
CDR3 DNA: TGTGCCAGCAGGCCTATAGCGGGGGGGATTGGAGATACGCAGTATTTT

CDR3 length: 13
V gene: TRBV18
J gene: TRBJ1-1
D gene: TRBD1
clone size: NA
CDR3 protein: CASSPTGETEAFF
CDR3 DNA: TGTGCCAGCTCACCAACAGGGGAGACTGAAGCTTTCTTT

CDR3 length: 15
V gene: TRBV5-6
J gene: TRBJ1-5
D gene: NA
clone size: few
CDR3 protein: CASSLTDGSNQPQHF
CDR3 DNA: TGTGCCAGCAGCTTAACCGACGGGAGCAATCAGCCCCAGCATTTT

CDR3 length: 13
V gene: TRBV12-3/TRBV12-4
J gene: TRBJ2-5
D gene: TRBD1
clone size: many
CDR3 protein: CASRTTGQETQYF
CDR3 DNA: TGTGCCAGCAGGACGACAGGGCAAGAGACCCAGTACTTC

CDR3 length: 11
V gene: TRBV7-2
J gene: TRBJ1-2
D gene: NA
clone size: many
CDR3 protein: CASSLGDGYTF
CDR3 DNA: TGTGCCAGCAGCTTGGGGGATGGCTACACCTTC

CDR3 length: 17
V gene: TRBV3-1
J gene: TRBJ2-5
D gene: TRBD2
clone size: many
CDR3 protein: CASSQGATSGGEETQYF
CDR3 DNA: TGTGCCAGCAGCCAAGGTGCGACTAGCGGGGGAGAAGAGACCCAGTACTTC

CDR3 length: 13
V gene: TRBV3-1
J gene: TRBJ1-1
D gene: NA
clone size: many
CDR3 protein: CASSQDRMTEAFF
CDR3 DNA: TGTGCCAGCAGCCAAGATAGGATGACTGAAGCTTTCTTT

CDR3 length: 13
V gene: TRBV3-1
J gene: TRBJ1-1
D gene: NA
clone size: many
CDR3 protein: CASGFGRTTEAFF
CDR3 DNA: TGTGCCAGCGGCTTTGGCAGGACAACTGAAGCTTTCTTT

CDR3 length: 13
V gene: TRBV7-2
J gene: TRBJ2-5
D gene: NA
clone size: many
CDR3 protein: CASSFLNQETQYF
CDR3 DNA: TGTGCCAGCAGCTTCTTAAACCAAGAGACCCAGTACTTC